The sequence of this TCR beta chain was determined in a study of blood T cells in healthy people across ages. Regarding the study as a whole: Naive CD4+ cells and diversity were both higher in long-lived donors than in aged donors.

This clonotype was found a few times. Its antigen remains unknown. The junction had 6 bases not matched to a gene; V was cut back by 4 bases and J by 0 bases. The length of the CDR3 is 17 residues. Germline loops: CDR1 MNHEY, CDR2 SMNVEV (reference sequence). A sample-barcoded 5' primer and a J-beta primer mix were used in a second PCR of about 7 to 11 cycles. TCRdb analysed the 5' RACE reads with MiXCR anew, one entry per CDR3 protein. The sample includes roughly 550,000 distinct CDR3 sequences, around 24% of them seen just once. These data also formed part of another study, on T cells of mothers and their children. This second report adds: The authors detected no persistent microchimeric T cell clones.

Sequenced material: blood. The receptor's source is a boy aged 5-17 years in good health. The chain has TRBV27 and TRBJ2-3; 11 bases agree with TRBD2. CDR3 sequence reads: CASSSGLAAASTDTQYF. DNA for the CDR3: TGTGCCAGCAGTTCGGGACTAGCGGCTGCTAGCACAGATACGCAGTATTTT.